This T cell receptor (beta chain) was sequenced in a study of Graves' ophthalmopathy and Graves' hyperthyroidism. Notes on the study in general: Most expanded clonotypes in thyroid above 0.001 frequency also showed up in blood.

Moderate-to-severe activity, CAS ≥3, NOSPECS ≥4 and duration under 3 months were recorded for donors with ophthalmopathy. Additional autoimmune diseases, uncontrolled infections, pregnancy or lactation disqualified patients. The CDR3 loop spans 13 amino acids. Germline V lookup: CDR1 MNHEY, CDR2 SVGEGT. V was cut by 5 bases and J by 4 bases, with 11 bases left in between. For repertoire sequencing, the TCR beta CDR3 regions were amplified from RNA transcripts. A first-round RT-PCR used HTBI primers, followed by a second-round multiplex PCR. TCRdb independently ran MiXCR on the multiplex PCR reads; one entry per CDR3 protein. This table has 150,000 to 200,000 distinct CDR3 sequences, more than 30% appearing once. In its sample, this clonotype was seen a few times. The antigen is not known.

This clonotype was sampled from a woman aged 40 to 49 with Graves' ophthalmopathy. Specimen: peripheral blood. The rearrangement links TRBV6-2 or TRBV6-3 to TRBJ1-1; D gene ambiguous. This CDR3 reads CASSKTTPTEAFF. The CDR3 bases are TGTGCCAGCAGTAAGACAACTCCCACTGAAGCTTTCTTT.